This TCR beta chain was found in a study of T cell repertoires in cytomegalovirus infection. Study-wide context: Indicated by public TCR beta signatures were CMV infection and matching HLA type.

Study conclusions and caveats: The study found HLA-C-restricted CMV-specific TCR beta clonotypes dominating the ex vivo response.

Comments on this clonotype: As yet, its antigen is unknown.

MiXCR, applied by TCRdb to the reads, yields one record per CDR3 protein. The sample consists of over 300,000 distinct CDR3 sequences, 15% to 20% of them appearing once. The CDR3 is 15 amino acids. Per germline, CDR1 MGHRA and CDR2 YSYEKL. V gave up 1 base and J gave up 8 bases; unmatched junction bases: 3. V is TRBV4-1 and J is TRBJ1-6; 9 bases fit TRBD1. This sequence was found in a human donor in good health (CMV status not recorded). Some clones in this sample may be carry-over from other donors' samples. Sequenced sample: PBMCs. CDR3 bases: TGCGCCAGCAGCCAAGGGGACAGGGCGGATTCACCCCTCCACTTT. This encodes CASSQGDRADSPLHF.